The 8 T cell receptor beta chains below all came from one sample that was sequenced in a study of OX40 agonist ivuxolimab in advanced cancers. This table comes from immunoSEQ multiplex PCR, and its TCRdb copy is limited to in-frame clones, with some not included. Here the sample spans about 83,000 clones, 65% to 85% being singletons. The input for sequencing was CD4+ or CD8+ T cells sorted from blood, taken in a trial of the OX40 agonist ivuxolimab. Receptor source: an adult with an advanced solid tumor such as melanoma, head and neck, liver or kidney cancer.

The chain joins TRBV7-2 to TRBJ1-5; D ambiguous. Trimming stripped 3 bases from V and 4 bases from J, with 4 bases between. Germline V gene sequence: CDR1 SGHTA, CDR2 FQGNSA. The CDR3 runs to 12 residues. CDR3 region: CASSFWNQPQHF. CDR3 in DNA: TGTGCCAGCAGCTTCTGGAATCAGCCCCAGCATTTT. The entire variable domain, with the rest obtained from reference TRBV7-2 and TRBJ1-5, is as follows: GAGVSQSPSNKVTEKGKDVELRCDPISGHTALYWYRQSLGQGLEFLIYFQGNSAPDKSGLPSDRFSAERTGGSVSTLTIQRTQQEDSAVYLCASSFWNQPQHFGDGTRLSIL.

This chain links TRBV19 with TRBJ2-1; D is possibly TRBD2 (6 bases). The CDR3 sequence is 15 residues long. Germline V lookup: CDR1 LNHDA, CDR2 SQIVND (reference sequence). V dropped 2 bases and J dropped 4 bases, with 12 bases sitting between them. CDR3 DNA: TGTGCCAGTAGTATATCAACAGGAGGGTACAATGAGCAGTTCTTC. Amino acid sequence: CASSISTGGYNEQFF.

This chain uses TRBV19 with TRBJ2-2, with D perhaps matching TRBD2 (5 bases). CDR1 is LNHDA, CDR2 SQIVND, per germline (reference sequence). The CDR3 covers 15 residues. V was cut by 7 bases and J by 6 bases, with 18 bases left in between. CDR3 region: CASNEGRSFAGELFF. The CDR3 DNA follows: TGTGCCAGTAACGAGGGCAGGTCGTTCGCCGGGGAGCTGTTTTTT.

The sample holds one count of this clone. Written as DNA, the CDR3 is TGTGCCAGCAGCTTAGGCGCCTCCAGGGGAGACTATGGCTACACCTTC. Its protein is CASSLGASRGDYGYTF. The V gene is TRBV7-9, the J gene TRBJ1-2, with a weak D call TRBD1 (6 bases). CDR3 length: 16 residues. CDR1 and CDR2 (germline): SEHNR, FQNEAQ (reference sequence). The ends were cut back, 1 base at V and 3 bases at J, with 15 bases in the middle.

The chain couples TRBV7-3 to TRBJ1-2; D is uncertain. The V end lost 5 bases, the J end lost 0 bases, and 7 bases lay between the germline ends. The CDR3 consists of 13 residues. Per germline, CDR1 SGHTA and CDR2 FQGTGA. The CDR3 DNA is TGTGCCAGCAGCCCCGACCCTAACTATGGCTACACCTTC. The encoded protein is CASSPDPNYGYTF.

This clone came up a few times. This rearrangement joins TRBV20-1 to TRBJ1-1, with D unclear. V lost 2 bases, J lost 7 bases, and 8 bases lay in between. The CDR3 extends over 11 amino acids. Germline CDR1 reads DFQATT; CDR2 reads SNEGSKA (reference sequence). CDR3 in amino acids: CSARFGSEAFF. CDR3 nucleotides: TGCAGTGCTAGATTCGGCAGTGAAGCTTTCTTT.

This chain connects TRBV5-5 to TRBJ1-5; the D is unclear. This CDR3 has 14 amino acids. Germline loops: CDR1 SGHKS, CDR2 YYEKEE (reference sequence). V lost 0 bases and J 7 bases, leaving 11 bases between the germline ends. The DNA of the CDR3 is TGTGCCAGCAGCTTGGGCCTTACCCGGCAGCCCCAGCATTTT. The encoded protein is CASSLGLTRQPQHF.

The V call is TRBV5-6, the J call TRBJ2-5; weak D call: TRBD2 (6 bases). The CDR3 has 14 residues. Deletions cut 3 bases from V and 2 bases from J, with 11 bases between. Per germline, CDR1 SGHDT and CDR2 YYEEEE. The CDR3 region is CASSSPGVQETQYF. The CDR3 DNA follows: TGTGCCAGCAGCTCCCCGGGGGTTCAAGAGACCCAGTACTTC.